This T cell receptor beta chain comes out of a study of patients and donors after allogeneic stem cell transplantation. TCRdb processed the RT-PCR reads anew with MiXCR; each CDR3 protein has one entry. Of about 1,900 distinct CDR3 sequences in the sample, roughly 4.7% were seen once. This clonotype is judged medium-sized (0.01 to 0.1%). This CDR3 has 13 amino acids. CDR1 is SGHRS and CDR2 is YFSETQ in the germline V gene. V was pared by 4 bases and J by 5 bases, with 10 bases between. This chain joins TRBV5-1 and TRBJ2-4; no firm D call. The clonotype comes from a human donor who was either an allogeneic HSCT recipient or a stem cell or donor lymphocyte infusion donor (not recorded which). It is not recorded whose cells these are; they may come from a transplant donor. The material sequenced was blood, either unsorted or a sorted T cell fraction (not recorded which). The CDR3 DNA reads as TGCGCCAGCAGCCTAGGACCTCAAAACATTCAGTACTTC. Residues: CASSLGPQNIQYF.